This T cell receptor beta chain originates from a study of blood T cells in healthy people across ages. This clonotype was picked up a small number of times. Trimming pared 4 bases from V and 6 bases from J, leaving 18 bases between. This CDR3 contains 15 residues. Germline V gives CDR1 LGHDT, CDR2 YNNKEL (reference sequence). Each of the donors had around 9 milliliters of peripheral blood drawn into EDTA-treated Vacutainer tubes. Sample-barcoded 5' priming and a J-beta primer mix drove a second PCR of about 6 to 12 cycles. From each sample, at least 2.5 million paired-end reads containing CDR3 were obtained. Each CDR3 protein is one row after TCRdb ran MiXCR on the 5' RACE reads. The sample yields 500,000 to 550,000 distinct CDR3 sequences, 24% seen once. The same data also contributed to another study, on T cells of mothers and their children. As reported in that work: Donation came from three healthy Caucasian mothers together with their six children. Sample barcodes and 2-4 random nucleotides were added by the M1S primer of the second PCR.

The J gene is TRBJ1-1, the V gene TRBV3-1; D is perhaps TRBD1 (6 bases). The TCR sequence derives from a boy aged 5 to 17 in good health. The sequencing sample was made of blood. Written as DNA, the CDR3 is TGTGCCAGCAGCCGTCCTAGTCAGGGGAGCGCTGAAGCTTTCTTT. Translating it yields CASSRPSQGSAEAFF. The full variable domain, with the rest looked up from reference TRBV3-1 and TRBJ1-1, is DTAVSQTPKYLVTQMGNDKSIKCEQNLGHDTMYWYKQDSKKFLKIMFSYNNKELIINETVPNRFSPKSPDKAHLNLHINSLELGDSAVYFCASSRPSQGSAEAFFGQGTRLTVV.